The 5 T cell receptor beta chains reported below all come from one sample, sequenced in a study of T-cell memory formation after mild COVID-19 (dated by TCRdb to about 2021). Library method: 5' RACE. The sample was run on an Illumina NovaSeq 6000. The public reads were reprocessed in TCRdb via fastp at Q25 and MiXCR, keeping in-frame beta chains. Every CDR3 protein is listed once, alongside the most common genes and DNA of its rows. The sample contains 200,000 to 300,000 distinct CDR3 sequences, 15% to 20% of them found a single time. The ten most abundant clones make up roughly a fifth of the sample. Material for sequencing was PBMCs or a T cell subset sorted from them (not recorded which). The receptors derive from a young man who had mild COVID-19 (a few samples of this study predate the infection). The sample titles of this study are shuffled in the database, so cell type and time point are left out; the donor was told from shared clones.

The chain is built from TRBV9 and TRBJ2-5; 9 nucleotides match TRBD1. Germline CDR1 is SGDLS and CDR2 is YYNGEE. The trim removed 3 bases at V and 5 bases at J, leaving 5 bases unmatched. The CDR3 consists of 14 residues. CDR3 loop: CASSAGDRGETQYF. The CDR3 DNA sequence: TGTGCCAGCAGCGCCGGCGACAGGGGGGAGACCCAGTACTTC.

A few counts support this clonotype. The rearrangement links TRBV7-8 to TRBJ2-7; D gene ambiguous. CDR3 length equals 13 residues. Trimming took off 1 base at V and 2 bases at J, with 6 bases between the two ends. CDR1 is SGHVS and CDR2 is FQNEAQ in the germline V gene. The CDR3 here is CASSLEPTYEQYF. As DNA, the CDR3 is TGTGCCAGCAGCTTAGAGCCGACCTACGAGCAGTACTTC.

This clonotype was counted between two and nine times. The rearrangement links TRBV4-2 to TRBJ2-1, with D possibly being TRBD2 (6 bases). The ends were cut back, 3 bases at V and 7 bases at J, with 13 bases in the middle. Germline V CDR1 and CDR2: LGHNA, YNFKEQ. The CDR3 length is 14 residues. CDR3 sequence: CASSQGFRGNEQFF. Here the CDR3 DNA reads TGTGCCAGCAGCCAGGGGTTTCGGGGGAATGAGCAGTTCTTC.

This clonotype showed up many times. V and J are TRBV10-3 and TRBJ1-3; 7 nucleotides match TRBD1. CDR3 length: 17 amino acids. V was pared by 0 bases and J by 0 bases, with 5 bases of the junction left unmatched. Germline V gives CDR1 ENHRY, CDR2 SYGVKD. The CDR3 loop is CAISESRQGFSGNTIYF. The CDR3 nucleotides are TGTGCCATCAGTGAGTCAAGACAGGGTTTCTCTGGAAACACCATATATTTT.

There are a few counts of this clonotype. CDR3: CSARAWQGGTGELFF. CDR3 in DNA: TGCAGTGCTAGAGCGTGGCAGGGGGGCACCGGGGAGCTGTTTTTT. The V call is TRBV20-1, the J call TRBJ2-2; D is perhaps TRBD1 (7 bases). This CDR3 contains 15 residues. CDR1 is DFQATT and CDR2 is SNEGSKA in the germline V gene (reference sequence). With 1 base removed from V and 4 bases from J, the gap between germline ends came to 13 bases.